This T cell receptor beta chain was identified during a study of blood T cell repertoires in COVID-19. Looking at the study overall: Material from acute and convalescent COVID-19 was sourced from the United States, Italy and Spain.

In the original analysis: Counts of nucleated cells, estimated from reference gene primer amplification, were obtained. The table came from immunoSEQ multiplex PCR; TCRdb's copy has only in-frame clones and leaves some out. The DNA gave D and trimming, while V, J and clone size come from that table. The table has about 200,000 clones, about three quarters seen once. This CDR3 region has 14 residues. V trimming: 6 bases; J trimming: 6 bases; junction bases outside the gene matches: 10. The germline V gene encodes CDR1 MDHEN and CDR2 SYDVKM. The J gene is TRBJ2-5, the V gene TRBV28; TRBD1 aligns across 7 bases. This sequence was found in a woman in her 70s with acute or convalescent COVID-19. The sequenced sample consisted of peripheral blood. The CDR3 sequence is CASSLTTGPKTQYF. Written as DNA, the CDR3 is TGTGCCAGCAGCTTAACGACAGGGCCCAAGACCCAGTACTTC.